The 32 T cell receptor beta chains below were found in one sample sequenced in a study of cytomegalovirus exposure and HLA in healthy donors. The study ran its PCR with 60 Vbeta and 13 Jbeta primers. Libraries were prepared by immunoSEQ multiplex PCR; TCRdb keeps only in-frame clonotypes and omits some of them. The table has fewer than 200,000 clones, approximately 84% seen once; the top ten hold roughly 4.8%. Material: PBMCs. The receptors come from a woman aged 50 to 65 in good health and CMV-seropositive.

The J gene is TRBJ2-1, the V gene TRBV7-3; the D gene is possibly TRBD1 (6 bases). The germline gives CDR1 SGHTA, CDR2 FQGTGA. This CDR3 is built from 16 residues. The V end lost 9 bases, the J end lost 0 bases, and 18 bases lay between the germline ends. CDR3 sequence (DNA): TGTGCCAGATGCAAGCCCGGGACACCCTCCTACAATGAGCAGTTCTTC. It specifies CARCKPGTPSYNEQFF.

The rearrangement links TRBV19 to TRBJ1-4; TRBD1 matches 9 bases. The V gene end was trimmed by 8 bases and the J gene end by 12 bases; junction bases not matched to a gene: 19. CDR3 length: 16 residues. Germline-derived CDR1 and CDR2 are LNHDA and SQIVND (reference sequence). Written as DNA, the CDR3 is TGTGCCAGTTCCCGAAGGGACAGGGTGAGGTTCGCGGAACTGTTTTTT. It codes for CASSRRDRVRFAELFF.

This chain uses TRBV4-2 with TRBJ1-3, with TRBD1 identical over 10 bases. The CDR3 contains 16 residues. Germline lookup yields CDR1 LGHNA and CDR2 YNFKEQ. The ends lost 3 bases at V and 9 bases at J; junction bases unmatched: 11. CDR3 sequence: CASSHAGRQGAATIYF. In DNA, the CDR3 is TGTGCCAGCAGCCATGCAGGGAGACAGGGGGCTGCCACCATATATTTT.

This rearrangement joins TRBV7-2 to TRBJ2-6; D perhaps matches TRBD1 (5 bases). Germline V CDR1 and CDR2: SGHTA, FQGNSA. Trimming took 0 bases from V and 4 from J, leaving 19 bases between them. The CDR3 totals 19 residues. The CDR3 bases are TGTGCCAGCAGCTTAGCGTATTTGACAGTTGGGCTCGGGGCCAACGTCCTGACTTTC. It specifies CASSLAYLTVGLGANVLTF.

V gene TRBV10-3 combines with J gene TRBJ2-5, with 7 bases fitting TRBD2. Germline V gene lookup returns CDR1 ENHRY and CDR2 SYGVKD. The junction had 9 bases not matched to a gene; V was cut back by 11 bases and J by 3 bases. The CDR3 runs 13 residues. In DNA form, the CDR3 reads TGTGCCGGGGGAGGGACGACCGAAGAGACCCAGTACTTC. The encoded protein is CAGGGTTEETQYF.

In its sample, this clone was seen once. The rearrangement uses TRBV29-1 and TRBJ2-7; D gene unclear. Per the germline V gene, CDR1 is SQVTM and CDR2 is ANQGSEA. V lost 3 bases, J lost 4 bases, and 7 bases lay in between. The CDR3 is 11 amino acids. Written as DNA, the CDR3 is TGCAGCGTTGAGGTGGAGTACGAGCAGTACTTC. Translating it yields CSVEVEYEQYF.

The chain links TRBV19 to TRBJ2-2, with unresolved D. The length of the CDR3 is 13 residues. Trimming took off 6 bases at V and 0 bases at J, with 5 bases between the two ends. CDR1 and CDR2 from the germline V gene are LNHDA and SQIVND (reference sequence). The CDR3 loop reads CASRQPNTGELFF. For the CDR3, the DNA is TGTGCCAGTAGACAGCCGAACACCGGGGAGCTGTTTTTT.

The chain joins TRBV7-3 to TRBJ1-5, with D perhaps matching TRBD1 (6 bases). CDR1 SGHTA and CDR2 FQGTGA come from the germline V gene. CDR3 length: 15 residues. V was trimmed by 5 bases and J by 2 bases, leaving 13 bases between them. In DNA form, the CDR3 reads TGTGCCAGCAGCGCGTACGAGGGGGGCAATCAGCCCCAGCATTTT. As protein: CASSAYEGGNQPQHF.

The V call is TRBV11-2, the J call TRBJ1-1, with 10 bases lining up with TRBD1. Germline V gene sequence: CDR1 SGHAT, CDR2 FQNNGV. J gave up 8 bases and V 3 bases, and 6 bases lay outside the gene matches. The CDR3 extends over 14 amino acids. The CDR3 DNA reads TGTGCCAGCAGCTTCGGGACAGGGGACGCGGAAGCTTTCTTT. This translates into CASSFGTGDAEAFF.

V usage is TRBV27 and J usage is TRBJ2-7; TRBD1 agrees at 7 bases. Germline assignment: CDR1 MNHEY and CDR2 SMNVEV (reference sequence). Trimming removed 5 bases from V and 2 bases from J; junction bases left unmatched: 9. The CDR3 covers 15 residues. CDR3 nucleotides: TGTGCCAGCAGTAAAACCGGGACAGTGACCTACGAGCAGTACTTC. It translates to CASSKTGTVTYEQYF.

CDR3 amino acids: CASSYTGGADYGYTF. CDR3 in DNA: TGCGCCAGCAGCTACACAGGGGGCGCCGACTATGGCTACACCTTC. The J gene is TRBJ1-2, the V gene TRBV5-1; 9 bases align to TRBD1. The CDR3 contains 15 residues. The trim removed 3 bases at V and 3 bases at J, leaving 6 bases unmatched. Germline V lookup: CDR1 SGHRS, CDR2 YFSETQ.

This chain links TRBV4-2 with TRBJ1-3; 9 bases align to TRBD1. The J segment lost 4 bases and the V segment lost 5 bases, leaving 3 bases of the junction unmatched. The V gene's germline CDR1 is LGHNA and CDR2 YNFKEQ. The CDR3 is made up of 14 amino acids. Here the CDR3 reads CASSSDRGGNTIYF. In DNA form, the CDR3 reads TGTGCCAGCAGCTCGGACAGGGGAGGAAACACCATATATTTT.

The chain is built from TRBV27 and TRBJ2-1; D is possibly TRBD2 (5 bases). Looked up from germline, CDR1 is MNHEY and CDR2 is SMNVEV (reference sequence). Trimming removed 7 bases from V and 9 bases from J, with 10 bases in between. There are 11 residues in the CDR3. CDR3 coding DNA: TGTGCCAGCATCATCCGGGGTGAGCAGTTCTTC. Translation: CASIIRGEQFF.

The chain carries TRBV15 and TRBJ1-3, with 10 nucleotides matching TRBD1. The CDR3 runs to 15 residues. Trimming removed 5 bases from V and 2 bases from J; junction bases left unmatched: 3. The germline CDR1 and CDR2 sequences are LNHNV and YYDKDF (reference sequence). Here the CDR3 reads CATSRDRGTGNTIYF. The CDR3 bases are TGTGCCACCAGCCGGGACAGGGGTACTGGAAACACCATATATTTT.

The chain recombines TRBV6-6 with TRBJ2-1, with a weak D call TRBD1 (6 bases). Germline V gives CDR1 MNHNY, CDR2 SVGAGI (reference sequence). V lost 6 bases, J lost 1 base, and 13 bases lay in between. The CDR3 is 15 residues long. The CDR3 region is CASSLQGGSYNEQFF. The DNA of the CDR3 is TGTGCCAGCAGCCTCCAAGGGGGTTCCTACAATGAGCAGTTCTTC.

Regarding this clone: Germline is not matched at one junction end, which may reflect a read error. CDR3: CSSSLGGPYEQYF. The CDR3 nucleotides are TGTTCCAGCAGCTTAGGGGGCCCCTACGAGCAGTACTTC. The rearrangement joins TRBV7-9 to TRBJ2-7, with TRBD1 identical over 7 bases. The CDR3 runs to 13 residues. CDR1 is SEHNR and CDR2 is FQNEAQ in the germline V gene (reference sequence).

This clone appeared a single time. The CDR3 protein is CSVLGQVGAEQFF. CDR3 nucleotide sequence: TGCAGCGTCCTTGGACAGGTTGGGGCTGAGCAGTTCTTC. The genes are TRBV29-1 and TRBJ2-1; TRBD1 aligns across 7 bases. Germline V gene sequence: CDR1 SQVTM, CDR2 ANQGSEA. The CDR3 extends over 13 amino acids. J gave up 9 bases and V 6 bases, and 11 bases lay outside the gene matches.

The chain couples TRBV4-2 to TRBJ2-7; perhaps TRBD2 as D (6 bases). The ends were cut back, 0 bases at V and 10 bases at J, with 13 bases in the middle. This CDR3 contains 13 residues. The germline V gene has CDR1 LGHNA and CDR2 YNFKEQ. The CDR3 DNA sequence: TGTGCCAGCAGCCAAGATGTGGGGGGACGACAGTACTTC. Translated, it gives CASSQDVGGRQYF.

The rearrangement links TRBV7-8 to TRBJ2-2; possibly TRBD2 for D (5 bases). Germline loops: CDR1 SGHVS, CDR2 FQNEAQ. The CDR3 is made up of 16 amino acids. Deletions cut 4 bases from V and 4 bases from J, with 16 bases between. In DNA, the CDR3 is TGTGCCAGCAGCTCCATGAGCGGAGCAGGCACCGGGGAGCTGTTTTTT. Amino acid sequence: CASSSMSGAGTGELFF.

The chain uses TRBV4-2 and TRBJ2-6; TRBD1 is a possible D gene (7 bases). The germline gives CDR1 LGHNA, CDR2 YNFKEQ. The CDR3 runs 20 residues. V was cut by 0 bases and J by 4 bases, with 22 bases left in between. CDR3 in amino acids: CASSQDRGGGRLGGANVLTF. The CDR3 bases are TGTGCCAGCAGCCAAGACCGAGGAGGGGGCCGCTTAGGAGGGGCCAACGTCCTGACTTTC.

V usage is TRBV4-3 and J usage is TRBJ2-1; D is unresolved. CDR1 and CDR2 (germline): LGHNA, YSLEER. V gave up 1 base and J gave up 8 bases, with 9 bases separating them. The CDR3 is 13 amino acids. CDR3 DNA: TGCGCCAGCAGCCAAGGTAGCCTCGATGAGCAGTTCTTC. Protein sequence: CASSQGSLDEQFF.

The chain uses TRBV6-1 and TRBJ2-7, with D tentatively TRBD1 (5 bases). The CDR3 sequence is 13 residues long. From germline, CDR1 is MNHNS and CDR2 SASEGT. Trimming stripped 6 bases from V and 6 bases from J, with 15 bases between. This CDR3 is CASSLTRQSEQYF. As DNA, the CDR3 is TGTGCCAGCAGCCTCACTCGACAGTCCGAGCAGTACTTC.

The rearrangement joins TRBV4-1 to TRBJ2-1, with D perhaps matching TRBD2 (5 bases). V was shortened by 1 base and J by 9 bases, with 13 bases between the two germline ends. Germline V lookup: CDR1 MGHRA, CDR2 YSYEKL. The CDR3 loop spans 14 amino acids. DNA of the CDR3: TGCGCCAGCAGCCAAGCATATGGCGGGTTTGAGCAGTTCTTC. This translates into CASSQAYGGFEQFF.

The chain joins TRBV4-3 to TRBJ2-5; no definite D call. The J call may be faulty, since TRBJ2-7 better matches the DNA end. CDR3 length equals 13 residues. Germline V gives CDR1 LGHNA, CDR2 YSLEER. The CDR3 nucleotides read TGCGCCAGCAGCCAAGATCTCGAGTACGAGCAGTACTTC. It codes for CASSQDLEYEQYF.

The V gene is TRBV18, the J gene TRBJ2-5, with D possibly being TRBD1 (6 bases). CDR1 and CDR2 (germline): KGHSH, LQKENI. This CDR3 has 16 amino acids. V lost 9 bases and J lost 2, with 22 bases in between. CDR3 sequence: CASSPRGHSKQETQYF. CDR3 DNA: TGTGCCAGTTCCCCCAGGGGACATTCGAAGCAAGAGACCCAGTACTTC.

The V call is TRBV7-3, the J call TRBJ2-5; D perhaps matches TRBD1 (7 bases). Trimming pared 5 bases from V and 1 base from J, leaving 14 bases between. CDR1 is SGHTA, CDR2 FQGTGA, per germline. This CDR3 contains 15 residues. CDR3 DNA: TGTGCCAGCAGCCGAGGGGGCGGGATCCAAGAGACCCAGTACTTC. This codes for CASSRGGGIQETQYF.

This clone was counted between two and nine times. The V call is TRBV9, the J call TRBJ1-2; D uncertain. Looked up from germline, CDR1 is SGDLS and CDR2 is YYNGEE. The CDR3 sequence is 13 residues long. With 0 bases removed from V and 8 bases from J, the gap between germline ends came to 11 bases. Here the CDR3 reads CASSVGELGGYTF. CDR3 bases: TGTGCCAGCAGCGTAGGAGAATTGGGCGGCTACACCTTC. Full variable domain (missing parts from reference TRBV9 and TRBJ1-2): DSGVTQTPKHLITATGQRVTLRCSPRSGDLSVYWYQQSLDQGLQFLIQYYNGEERAKGNILERFSAQQFPDLHSELNLSSLELGDSALYFCASSVGELGGYTFGSGTRLTVV.

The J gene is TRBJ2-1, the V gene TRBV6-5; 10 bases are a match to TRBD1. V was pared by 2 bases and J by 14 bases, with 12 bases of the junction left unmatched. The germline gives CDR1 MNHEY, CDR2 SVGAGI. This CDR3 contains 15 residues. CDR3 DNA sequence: TGTGCCAGCAGTTACACCGACAGGGGGCTCGGGGAGGAGTTCTTC. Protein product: CASSYTDRGLGEEFF.

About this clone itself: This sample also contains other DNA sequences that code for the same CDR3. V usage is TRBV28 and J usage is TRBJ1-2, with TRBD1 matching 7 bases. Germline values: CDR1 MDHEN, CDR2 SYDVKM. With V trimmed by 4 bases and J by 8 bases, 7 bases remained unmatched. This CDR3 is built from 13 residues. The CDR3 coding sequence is TGTGCCAGCAGTTCCACAGGGGTGGCAGGCTACACCTTC. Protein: CASSSTGVAGYTF.

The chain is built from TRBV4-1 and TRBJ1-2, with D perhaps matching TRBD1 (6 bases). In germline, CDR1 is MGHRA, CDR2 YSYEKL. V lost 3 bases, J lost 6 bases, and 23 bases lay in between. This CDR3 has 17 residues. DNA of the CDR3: TGCGCCAGCAGCCACTTAACCGCCTTGGGGGGGGGCAATGGCTACACCTTC. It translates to CASSHLTALGGGNGYTF.

CDR3 coding DNA: TGTGCCAGCAGCGTTTCCGCAGGCAAGCATGGCTCCTACGAGCAGTACTTC. This encodes CASSVSAGKHGSYEQYF. The genes are TRBV9 and TRBJ2-7; no definite D call. Between the trimmed V and J ends, which lost 2 bases and 0 bases, there was a span of 18 bases. The CDR3 contains 17 residues. Germline V CDR1 and CDR2: SGDLS, YYNGEE.

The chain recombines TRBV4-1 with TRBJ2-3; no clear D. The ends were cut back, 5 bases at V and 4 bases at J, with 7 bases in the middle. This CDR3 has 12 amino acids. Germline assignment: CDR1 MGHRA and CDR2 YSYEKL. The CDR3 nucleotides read TGCGCCAGCAGCTCGTCAGCAGATACGCAGTATTTT. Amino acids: CASSSSADTQYF.